The count of the clone carrying this TCR beta chain is one. Its antigen is currently unknown. This record comes from a study of cytomegalovirus exposure and HLA in healthy donors. The V and J ends lost 3 bases and 0 bases respectively, with 5 bases between them. The CDR3 totals 13 residues. The germline V gene encodes CDR1 SNHLY and CDR2 FYNNEI. The PCR ran on 60 Vbeta and 13 Jbeta primers. Generated by immunoSEQ multiplex PCR, the TCRdb table keeps only in-frame clones and is missing some. The sample consists of around 150,000 clones, 70% to 80% of them appearing once. Study observations and caveats: Being productive about 90% or about 30% of the time was typical of most TCR beta V segments in an earlier analysis.

The chain has TRBV2 and TRBJ1-2; TRBD1 is a possible D gene (5 bases). The sequenced sample was PBMCs. The TCR was taken from a man aged 40-49 years in good health and CMV-seropositive. CDR3 nucleotides: TGTGCCAGCAGTGACAGGGCTAACTATGGCTACACCTTC. Translated, it gives CASSDRANYGYTF.